This T cell receptor beta chain derives from a study of human T cells and chemical hapten exposure. The overall study: Upper inner arm skin measuring roughly 2 cm by roughly 2 cm received 2% DPC for sensitization. Alopecia areata, totalis or universalis affected patients who were mostly female.

One entry per CDR3 protein results from TCRdb running MiXCR on the RACE reads. The repertoire holds about 120,000 distinct CDR3 sequences, with 12% to 15% as singletons. Study-wide results and limits: TCRs exceeding a frequency of 1 in 1000 stayed unchanged under DPC sensitization.

On this clonotype: The antigen remains unidentified.

The ends lost 5 bases at V and 7 bases at J; junction bases unmatched: 4. Germline V gene lookup returns CDR1 SGHTA and CDR2 FQGTGA. The CDR3 extends over 12 amino acids. The time point denotes: patch test 1, 2 weeks after DPC sensitization. Treatment of the sample: therapeutic diphenylcyclopropenone sensitization with weekly scalp DPC. This specimen consisted of whole blood, obtained in connection with sensitization to the hapten diphenylcyclopropenone (DPC). This receptor was taken from a man aged 18 to 35 with alopecia areata. Some clones in this sample may be carry-over from other donors' samples. The genes are TRBV7-3 and TRBJ1-1, with TRBD1 identical over 7 bases. The DNA for the CDR3 is TGTGCCAGCAGCCCGGACAGGCTTGAAGCTTTCTTT. This sequence encodes CASSPDRLEAFF.